This T cell receptor beta chain was captured in a study of graft-versus-host responses after intestinal transplantation. The wider study: Every recipient underwent anti-thymocyte globulin induction, then tacrolimus and steroids for around three years.

Study conclusions and caveats: In patients with graft-donor T cell macrochimerism, allograft graft-versus-host to host-versus-graft clonal ratios were high. HvG clone declines early post-transplant were associated with peak circulating GvH levels.

As for this clone: Its specificity is not known.

J lost 7 bases, V lost 0 bases, and 4 bases had no gene match. CDR3 length equals 15 residues. CDR1 is SGHNT, CDR2 YYREEE, per germline (reference sequence). The table came from immunoSEQ multiplex PCR; TCRdb's copy has only in-frame clones and leaves some out. Among roughly 50,000 clones, 91% were seen once, and the ten largest hold approximately 5%. The source is a human patient who received an intestinal transplant, so some T cells may come from the graft donor. Sample: PBMCs, taken roughly 680 days after intestinal transplant. The gene calls are TRBV5-4 and TRBJ2-7; 13 positions match TRBD2. CDR3 amino acids: CASSLGLAGGGEQYF. CDR3 sequence (DNA): TGTGCCAGCAGCTTGGGACTAGCGGGGGGAGGTGAGCAGTACTTC.